This T cell receptor beta chain appears in the sequencing data of a study of CD8 T cells in Susac syndrome. Random hexamers were used to reverse transcribe about 0.5 to 1 ug of RNA. Amplification of the TCR beta CDR3 was carried out by immunoSEQ multiplex PCR, which spanned a total of 54 Vbeta and 13 Jbeta segments. TCRdb called the immunoSEQ multiplex PCR reads again in MiXCR, with one record for every CDR3 protein. The sample carries approximately 220,000 distinct CDR3 sequences, approximately 95% recorded once. This clonotype appeared once. From blood CD8+ and CD4+ T cells, TCR beta sequences were generated. The multiple sclerosis controls were treatment-naive patients with relapsing-remitting disease that was stable or active. The TEMRA cells underwent FACS enrichment, while the CD8+ and CD4+ T cells underwent negative isolation. The sequence was obtained from a human donor with multiple sclerosis. Input material: CD4+ T cells from PBMCs.

CDR3 bases: TGTGCCAGCAGTGAATCCGGGGCGGAGTACTTC. This gives the protein CASSESGAEYF. The rearrangement joins TRBV6-1 to TRBJ2-7; D may be TRBD1 or TRBD2 (5 bases each). Germline V gives CDR1 MNHNS, CDR2 SASEGT. This CDR3 is built from 11 residues. V gave up 2 bases and J gave up 11 bases, with 10 bases separating them.